This T cell receptor (beta chain) was identified in a study of cytomegalovirus exposure and HLA in healthy donors. Trimming removed 5 bases from V and 0 bases from J, with 13 bases in between. The CDR3 totals 15 residues. From germline, CDR1 is MNHEY and CDR2 SVGAGI. The PCR was carried out with 60 Vbeta primers and 13 Jbeta primers. Sequencing used immunoSEQ multiplex PCR; TCRdb keeps in-frame clones, though not all of them. This sample has approximately 220,000 clones, with roughly four fifths found just once. This clone was recorded only once. Its antigen is not identified. Study observations and caveats: Most of the TCR beta V segments (in an earlier analysis) were productive either about 87% or about 30% of the time.

The TCR was taken from a girl aged 5 to 17 in good health and CMV-seronegative. V gene TRBV6-5 combines with J gene TRBJ1-1; maybe TRBD1 (5 bases). The sequencing input was PBMCs. CDR3 in DNA: TGTGCCAGCAGTGCCGTCTCACAGGTGAACACTGAAGCTTTCTTT. This encodes CASSAVSQVNTEAFF.